One sample yielded the 23 T cell receptor beta chains listed below, sequenced in a study of T cells in Graves' hyperthyroidism and ophthalmopathy. Using RNA transcripts as the source, TCR beta CDR3 regions were amplified. HTBI primers were used for first-round RT-PCR of the TCR CDR3. TCRdb reprocessed the multiplex PCR reads via MiXCR and lists one record per CDR3 protein. The sample lists approximately 690,000 distinct CDR3 sequences, about 15% occurring once. Source material: blood. Source of these receptors: a woman aged 50 to 60 with Graves' ophthalmopathy.

In this sample, this clonotype turned up many times. The J gene is TRBJ1-5, the V gene TRBV29-1; no clear D. CDR3 length equals 13 residues. Trimming took off 1 base at V and 4 bases at J, with 8 bases between the two ends. CDR1 SQVTM and CDR2 ANQGSEA come from the germline V gene. This CDR3 reads CSVEVGVNQPQHF. The CDR3 DNA reads TGCAGCGTTGAAGTCGGGGTAAATCAGCCCCAGCATTTT.

This clonotype was detected only a few times. The chain carries TRBV20-1 and TRBJ1-2, with D perhaps TRBD1 (5 bases). The germline gives CDR1 DFQATT, CDR2 SNEGSKA (reference sequence). V lost 5 bases, J lost 8 bases, and 21 bases lay in between. The CDR3 is 14 residues long. CDR3 DNA: TGCAGTGCTCCCCCGGGACCCACGCTGTGGGGCTACACCTTC. Encoded protein: CSAPPGPTLWGYTF.

This clonotype occurred many times. The chain combines TRBV28 with TRBJ2-7; TRBD1 matches at 7 bases. V gave up 3 bases and J gave up 2 bases; unmatched junction bases: 7. The CDR3 is 15 residues long. Germline V gene sequence: CDR1 MDHEN, CDR2 SYDVKM. The CDR3: CASSFVQGFTYEQYF. In DNA, the CDR3 is TGTGCCAGCAGTTTTGTACAGGGGTTTACCTACGAGCAGTACTTC.

A few counts support this clonotype. The chain is built from TRBV7-3 and TRBJ2-3, with 9 bases fitting TRBD2. There are 15 residues in the CDR3. Germline lookup yields CDR1 SGHTA and CDR2 FQGTGA. V shed 5 bases and J 4 bases; nucleotides not matched to a gene: 7. The CDR3 DNA reads as TGTGCCAGCAGCCTAAGCGGGAGGAAGGCAGATACGCAGTATTTT. Translated: CASSLSGRKADTQYF.

This clonotype was counted between two and nine times. The chain links TRBV2 to TRBJ2-2, with a tentative D call TRBD2 (5 bases). The CDR3 is 15 residues long. V was pared by 5 bases and J by 4 bases, with 14 bases between. The germline V gene has CDR1 SNHLY and CDR2 FYNNEI. CDR3 sequence: CASSFGSWRTGELFF. Here the CDR3 DNA reads TGTGCCAGCAGTTTTGGGAGTTGGCGCACCGGGGAGCTGTTTTTT.

The CDR3: CASSLPGLVGTGELFF. DNA of the CDR3: TGTGCCAGCAGCTTGCCTGGACTAGTTGGGACCGGGGAGCTGTTTTTT. The chain is built from TRBV5-4 and TRBJ2-2, with 7 bases that match TRBD2. The V gene's germline CDR1 is SGHNT and CDR2 YYREEE (reference sequence). The CDR3 runs 16 residues. J was trimmed by 5 bases and V by 1 base; bases with no gene match: 8.

A few counts support this clonotype. V gene TRBV12-3 or TRBV12-4 combines with J gene TRBJ1-4; possible D gene TRBD1, 5 bases. The CDR3 spans 15 residues. Trimming took 5 bases from V and 14 from J, leaving 24 bases between them. The DNA for the CDR3 is TGTGCCAGCAGTCCGCGGCCCCGGGGGTCCCGGTCCCTGTTTTTT. Translation gives CASSPRPRGSRSLFF.

This clonotype was recorded many times. The rearrangement joins TRBV28 to TRBJ1-2; 9 bases are shared with TRBD1. This CDR3 region has 14 residues. CDR1 is MDHEN and CDR2 is SYDVKM in the germline V gene. J lost 3 bases, V lost 6 bases, and 5 bases had no gene match. CDR3 loop: CASRRTGEYYGYTF. The CDR3 DNA is TGTGCCAGCAGAAGGACAGGGGAGTACTATGGCTACACCTTC.

As DNA, the CDR3 is TGTGCCAGCTTTGCAAAAGAGACCCAGTACTTC. It specifies CASFAKETQYF. The chain has TRBV6-4 and TRBJ2-5, with D unresolved. Trimming took 8 bases from V and 3 from J, leaving 7 bases between them. The germline CDR1 and CDR2 sequences are MRHNA and SNTAGT. The CDR3 has 11 residues.

This clonotype was detected only a few times. The chain carries TRBV9 and TRBJ2-1, with 9 nucleotides matching TRBD1. The junction had 5 bases not matched to a gene; V was cut back by 0 bases and J by 1 base. The CDR3 sequence is 17 residues long. The germline V gene encodes CDR1 SGDLS and CDR2 YYNGEE. CDR3 nucleotides: TGTGCCAGCAGCGTAGAATTGGGACAGGGATCCTACAATGAGCAGTTCTTC. Its protein product is CASSVELGQGSYNEQFF.

This clonotype was counted ten times or more. The chain has TRBV5-1 and TRBJ1-3; D is perhaps TRBD1 (6 bases). V lost 4 bases, J lost 2 bases, and 16 bases lay in between. Germline V lookup: CDR1 SGHRS, CDR2 YFSETQ. The CDR3 extends over 16 amino acids. CDR3 sequence reads: CASSGNRDSAGNTIYF. The CDR3, as DNA: TGCGCCAGCAGCGGGAACAGGGATTCGGCTGGAAACACCATATATTTT. The variable domain in full, completed from reference TRBV5-1 and TRBJ1-3, reads KAGVTQTPRYLIKTRGQQVTLSCSPISGHRSVSWYQQTPGQGLQFLFEYFSETQRNKGNFPGRFSGRQFSNSRSEMNVSTLELGDSALYLCASSGNRDSAGNTIYFGEGSWLTVV.

This chain links TRBV27 with TRBJ2-2, with D possibly TRBD1 on 5 matching bases. The V gene lost 8 bases and the J gene lost 3 bases, with 16 bases spanning the gap. CDR3 size: 15 residues. Germline V gene sequence: CDR1 MNHEY, CDR2 SMNVEV (reference sequence). In nucleotides, the CDR3 is TGTGCCAGCGGACCCGCAGGGTTATACACCGGGGAGCTGTTTTTT. It is translated as CASGPAGLYTGELFF.

A few counts support this clonotype. V and J are TRBV4-2 and TRBJ1-3; no clear D. This CDR3 region has 15 residues. Between the trimmed V and J ends, which lost 0 bases and 0 bases, there was a span of 6 bases. Per the germline V gene, CDR1 is LGHNA and CDR2 is YNFKEQ. CDR3 region: CASSQDDLSGNTIYF. Written as DNA, the CDR3 is TGTGCCAGCAGCCAAGATGACCTCTCTGGAAACACCATATATTTT.

There are a few counts of this clonotype. DNA of the CDR3: TGTGCCAGCAGTTACCGACTAGCCGGTGAGCAGTTCTTC. This codes for CASSYRLAGEQFF. The chain recombines TRBV6-5 with TRBJ2-1; 7 bases are shared with TRBD2. Germline-derived CDR1 and CDR2 are MNHEY and SVGAGI. The V segment lost 2 bases and the J segment 9 bases; nucleotides outside the gene matches: 4. The CDR3 runs to 13 residues.

This clonotype was picked up a small number of times. This rearrangement joins TRBV5-5 to TRBJ2-7; D is unresolved. Per the germline V gene, CDR1 is SGHKS and CDR2 is YYEKEE (reference sequence). Trimming took off 2 bases at V and 3 bases at J, with 15 bases between the two ends. The CDR3 loop spans 15 amino acids. The CDR3 DNA sequence: TGTGCCAGCAGCTTAGAAGGGCTGCAAAGCTACGAGCAGTACTTC. Its translation is CASSLEGLQSYEQYF. The full variable domain, rest sourced from reference TRBV5-5 and TRBJ2-7, is DAGVTQSPTHLIKTRGQQVTLRCSPISGHKSVSWYQQVLGQGPQFIFQYYEKEERGRGNFPDRFSARQFPNYSSELNVNALLLGDSALYLCASSLEGLQSYEQYFGPGTRLTVT.

This clonotype came up a few times. This chain joins TRBV4-3 and TRBJ2-1, with TRBD2 identical over 7 bases. CDR3 length equals 16 residues. Germline V gene sequence: CDR1 LGHNA, CDR2 YSLEER. The trim removed 0 bases at V and 3 bases at J, leaving 5 bases unmatched. Here the CDR3 DNA reads TGCGCCAGCAGCCAAGATTCCCCTAGCGGCTACAATGAGCAGTTCTTC. Amino acids: CASSQDSPSGYNEQFF.

This clonotype was recorded at least ten times. The chain's CDR3 is CSARDLLRRDGSYNEQFF. DNA for the CDR3: TGCAGTGCTAGAGATCTCCTACGTCGGGACGGCTCCTACAATGAGCAGTTCTTC. The genes are TRBV20-1 and TRBJ2-1; D possibly uses TRBD1 or TRBD2 (5 bases each). CDR1 and CDR2 from the germline V gene are DFQATT and SNEGSKA (reference sequence). Trimming took off 0 bases at V and 0 bases at J, with 18 bases between the two ends. The CDR3 extends over 18 amino acids.

In this sample, this clonotype turned up many times. V and J are TRBV11-2 and TRBJ2-1; D possibly corresponds to TRBD2 (5 bases). This CDR3 comprises 15 residues. V was shortened by 5 bases and J by 7 bases, with 18 bases between the two germline ends. In germline, CDR1 is SGHAT, CDR2 FQNNGV. CDR3 nucleotide sequence: TGTGCCAGCAGCATAAACCGCCAAACGGGGAATGAGCAGTTCTTC. Amino acids: CASSINRQTGNEQFF. Combining the CDR3 with reference TRBV11-2 and TRBJ2-1 gives the whole variable domain EAGVAQSPRYKIIEKRQSVAFWCNPISGHATLYWYQQILGQGPKLLIQFQNNGVVDDSQLPKDRFSAERLKGVDSTLKIQPAKLEDSAVYLCASSINRQTGNEQFFGPGTRLTVL.

This clonotype has a count of ten or more. The CDR3 DNA is TGTGCCAGCAGCTCCCCGACAGGGCACGAGCAGTACTTC. It codes for CASSSPTGHEQYF. J is TRBJ2-7 and V is TRBV28; TRBD1 matches 7 bases. Looked up from germline, CDR1 is MDHEN and CDR2 is SYDVKM. V was pared by 6 bases and J by 5 bases, with 7 bases of the junction left unmatched. This CDR3 region has 13 residues.

The sample holds many counts of this clonotype. The V and J genes are TRBV12-3 or TRBV12-4 and TRBJ1-5, with no clear D. This CDR3 spans 13 amino acids. V was shortened by 3 bases and J by 7 bases, with 10 bases between the two germline ends. The CDR3 region is CASSFRETQPQHF. CDR3 nucleotide sequence: TGTGCCAGCAGTTTTCGAGAGACACAGCCCCAGCATTTT.

In its sample, this clonotype was seen many times. The chain joins TRBV28 to TRBJ2-7, with TRBD1 as a possible D gene (6 bases). The germline V gene encodes CDR1 MDHEN and CDR2 SYDVKM. Deletions cut 7 bases from V and 4 bases from J, with 20 bases between. The CDR3 runs to 15 residues. CDR3 DNA: TGTGCCAGCAAAGTAAGCGGTGGGGGCCTTTACGAGCAGTACTTC. Translated, it gives CASKVSGGGLYEQYF. Full variable domain (outside the CDR3, taken from reference TRBV28 and TRBJ2-7): DVKVTQSSRYLVKRTGEKVFLECVQDMDHENMFWYRQDPGLGLRLIYFSYDVKMKEKGDIPEGYSVSREKKERFSLILESASTNQTSMYLCASKVSGGGLYEQYFGPGTRLTVT.

The sample holds many counts of this clonotype. The chain uses TRBV28 and TRBJ2-1, with 9 bases matching TRBD1. Trimming took 7 bases from V and 7 from J; bases not matched to a gene: 8. Germline V gives CDR1 MDHEN, CDR2 SYDVKM. The CDR3 contains 14 residues. This CDR3 reads CASNGGDRVNEQFF. The DNA for the CDR3 is TGTGCCAGCAACGGTGGGGACAGGGTAAATGAGCAGTTCTTC. Full variable domain (rest looked up from reference TRBV28 and TRBJ2-1): DVKVTQSSRYLVKRTGEKVFLECVQDMDHENMFWYRQDPGLGLRLIYFSYDVKMKEKGDIPEGYSVSREKKERFSLILESASTNQTSMYLCASNGGDRVNEQFFGPGTRLTVL.

This clonotype appeared many times. J is TRBJ2-3 and V is TRBV27; 10 bases align to TRBD2. V shed 9 bases, J shed 0 bases, and the junction held 6 bases outside the gene matches. This CDR3 comprises 15 residues. The germline V gene encodes CDR1 MNHEY and CDR2 SMNVEV (reference sequence). CDR3 nucleotides: TGTGCCAGTGGTTCTAGCGGGGGTAGCACAGATACGCAGTATTTT. Encoded protein: CASGSSGGSTDTQYF.